This T cell receptor (beta chain) was found in a study of PD-1 blockade in classical Hodgkin lymphoma. The data were produced by immunoSEQ multiplex PCR, yet TCRdb's version contains in-frame clones alone and is incomplete. This table holds around 46,000 clones, 90% found once. Documented time point: cycle 4 day 1 (C4D1), after 6 weeks of nivolumab. Every patient experienced relapse after autologous stem cell transplantation, and brentuximab vedotin exposure varied. This CDR3 has 13 residues. The V gene lost 0 bases and the J gene lost 1 base, with 3 bases spanning the gap. CDR1 SGHRS and CDR2 YFSETQ come from the germline V gene.

The TCR was taken from a human donor with classical Hodgkin lymphoma. The gene calls are TRBV5-1 and TRBJ2-3; D unresolved. The sequenced sample was peripheral blood mononuclear cells (PBMCs), obtained before the fourth cycle of nivolumab. CDR3: CASSLDGTDTQYF. The CDR3 region has the DNA TGCGCCAGCAGCTTGGATGGCACAGATACGCAGTATTTT.